This is a list of T cell receptor beta chains from one sample in a study of T cells in Graves' hyperthyroidism and ophthalmopathy. TCRdb reanalysed the multiplex PCR reads using MiXCR and keeps one entry per CDR3 protein. The top ten clones hold over 15% of a sample with about 770,000 distinct CDR3 sequences, approximately 19% of them seen once. Material: blood. The receptors were sampled from a woman aged 45 to 65 with Graves' hyperthyroidism that later progressed to Graves' ophthalmopathy. Both conserved end residues are part of each CDR3. D genes are given only for firm matches. The size entry is marked missing in some rows and otherwise reads once, few, many or a size class.

d_gene,abundance,v_gene,j_gene,CDR3nt,CDR3aa
.,few,TRBV10-3,TRBJ1-5,TGTGCCATCAGTGAGGCGGGGGACGGCAATCAGCCCCAGCATTTT,CAISEAGDGNQPQHF
.,.,TRBV5-6,TRBJ2-2,TGTGCCAGCAGCCCCGGGGCCTCCGCCTACACCGGGGAGCTGTTTTTT,CASSPGASAYTGELFF
.,many,TRBV20-1,TRBJ2-2,TGCAGTGCTAGTACGAGCGGGTGGACCGGGGAGCTGTTTTTT,CSASTSGWTGELFF
.,.,TRBV12-3/TRBV12-4,TRBJ1-5,TGTGCCAGCAGTTTATTGGAGGGGCAGCCCCAGCATTTT,CASSLLEGQPQHF
TRBD2,many,TRBV20-1,TRBJ2-3,TGCAGTGCTAGAATCAGCGGGGGGGCCGCAGATACGCAGTATTTT,CSARISGGAADTQYF
TRBD1,many,TRBV2,TRBJ1-5,TGTGCCAGCAGTGATCATGGACAGGGGGCGAATCAGCCCCAGCATTTT,CASSDHGQGANQPQHF
.,.,TRBV5-1,TRBJ2-3,TGCGCCAGCAACTTGGGGGCCAGAGGGGTAGATACGCAGTATTTT,CASNLGARGVDTQYF
.,few,TRBV5-1,TRBJ2-6,TGCGCCAGCAGCTTGGTCCCGGCAGGGGAGATCAACGTCCTGACTTTC,CASSLVPAGEINVLTF
.,.,TRBV6-1,TRBJ2-2,TGCGCCAGCAGTGAGGTGAACACCGGGGAGCTGTTTTTT,CASSEVNTGELFF
TRBD2,many,TRBV6-1,TRBJ2-3,TGTGCCAGCAGTGACGCCCCTAGCGGGTATGCAGATACGCAGTATTTT,CASSDAPSGYADTQYF
.,many,TRBV3-1,TRBJ2-5,TGTGCCAGCAGCCACGGAATCCAAGAGACCCAGTACTTC,CASSHGIQETQYF
.,few,TRBV6-4,TRBJ1-2,TGTGCCAGCAGTGATCCGGGTCCCCTATCTGGCTACACCTTC,CASSDPGPLSGYTF
TRBD1,.,TRBV4-2,TRBJ2-5,TGTGCCAGCAGCCAAGATGAGGACAGGGCATCGGGGGAGACCCAGTACTTC,CASSQDEDRASGETQYF
TRBD2,many,TRBV2,TRBJ2-2,TGTGCCAGCAGTAATGGGCTAGCGGGAAACACCGGGGAGCTGTTTTTT,CASSNGLAGNTGELFF
.,few,TRBV12-3/TRBV12-4,TRBJ2-2,TGTGCCAGCAGTTTAGCGCTTCTGGGGGCCACCGGGGAGCTGTTTTTT,CASSLALLGATGELFF
TRBD2,few,TRBV3-1,TRBJ2-2,TGTGCCAGCAGCCAAGATCGCCTAGCGGGGGGGATCACCGGGGAGCTGTTTTTT,CASSQDRLAGGITGELFF
.,.,TRBV3-1,TRBJ2-2,TGTGCCAGCAGCCAAGACCAGCTAAACGCCGGGGAGCTGTTTTTT,CASSQDQLNAGELFF
.,.,TRBV18,TRBJ1-5,TGTGCCAGCTCACCTGGCCAGGGAGGTTCTGGTCAGCCCCAGCATTTT,CASSPGQGGSGQPQHF
TRBD1,few,TRBV27,TRBJ1-6,TGTGCCAGCAGTTTATGGGGACAGGGGGTCTCACCCCTCCACTTT,CASSLWGQGVSPLHF